The T cell receptor (beta chain) described here comes from a study of blood T cell repertoires in COVID-19. About the research overall: Acute-phase and convalescent COVID-19 samples originated in the United States, Italy and Spain. Sources were T cells, B-cell-depleted T cells, or PBMCs; the material itself was cDNA or gDNA.

The V gene's germline CDR1 is SGHRS and CDR2 YFSETQ. CDR3 length: 16 residues. The V gene end was trimmed by 0 bases and the J gene end by 2 bases; junction bases not matched to a gene: 7. In the source study's methods: Nucleated cell counts were estimated from reference gene primer amplification. Generated by immunoSEQ multiplex PCR, the TCRdb table keeps only in-frame clones and is missing some. The V and J calls and clone size come from that table; D and trimming were worked out from the DNA. The sample consists of some 180,000 clones, around four fifths of them appearing once. The receptor was derived from a woman in her seventies who had recovered from COVID-19. The chain recombines TRBV5-1 with TRBJ2-5, with 7 positions matching TRBD1. The sequenced material came from peripheral blood. Here the CDR3 DNA reads TGCGCCAGCAGCTTGGTGGACGGCAGGGGGCAAGAGACCCAGTACTTC. Its protein is CASSLVDGRGQETQYF. Full variable domain (missing parts from reference TRBV5-1 and TRBJ2-5): KAGVTQTPRYLIKTRGQQVTLSCSPISGHRSVSWYQQTPGQGLQFLFEYFSETQRNKGNFPGRFSGRQFSNSRSEMNVSTLELGDSALYLCASSLVDGRGQETQYFGPGTRLLVL.